The T cell receptor beta chain described here comes from a study of T cell responses to AZD1222 COVID-19 vaccine. Overall study context: Pooled together were second doses at about 4 or about 12 weeks.

Repertoires were generated with immunoSEQ multiplex PCR, while TCRdb's copy carries only in-frame clones and drops some. Here the sample spans 90,000 to 140,000 clones, approximately 90% being singletons. Points from the study as a whole: Seropositivity was recorded at baseline in only six AZD1222 recipients.

CDR3 length: 14 residues. The V and J ends lost 4 bases and 0 bases respectively, with 8 bases between them. Germline loops: CDR1 SGHNT, CDR2 YYREEE (reference sequence). A note on this clone: Its specificity is unknown.

The chain has TRBV5-4 and TRBJ1-3; D is undetermined. The TCR was taken from an adult in good health. Sequenced here: peripheral blood, sampled on day 0 of AZD1222 vaccination. DNA for the CDR3: TGTGCCAGCAGCCCTACGGGCTCTGGAAACACCATATATTTT. Protein: CASSPTGSGNTIYF.